These 18 T cell receptor beta chains came from one sample sequenced in a study of blood T cell repertoires in COVID-19. Produced via immunoSEQ multiplex PCR; TCRdb's table is partial and in-frame only. The sample includes 150,000 to 200,000 clones, just under 95% seen only once; the top ten take roughly 4.5%. What was sequenced was peripheral blood. The source of these receptors is a woman aged 45-65 years with acute or convalescent COVID-19.

The chain carries TRBV19 and TRBJ2-7; D possibly corresponds to TRBD2 (6 bases). Germline CDR1 LNHDA, CDR2 SQIVND (reference sequence). This CDR3 spans 15 amino acids. Trimming took off 8 bases at V and 2 bases at J, with 19 bases between the two ends. CDR3 residues: CASQPGGDGAYEQYF. In nucleotides, the CDR3 is TGTGCCAGTCAACCCGGGGGTGACGGGGCCTACGAGCAGTACTTC. Full variable domain (missing parts from reference TRBV19 and TRBJ2-7): DGGITQSPKYLFRKEGQNVTLSCEQNLNHDAMYWYRQDPGQGLRLIYYSQIVNDFQKGDIAEGYSVSREKKESFPLTVTSAQKNPTAFYLCASQPGGDGAYEQYFGPGTRLTVT.

The chain links TRBV6-6 to TRBJ2-2; the D gene is possibly TRBD1 (6 bases). The V end lost 5 bases, the J end lost 8 bases, and 21 bases lay between the germline ends. CDR1 is MNHNY, CDR2 SVGAGI, per germline (reference sequence). This CDR3 has 16 amino acids. CDR3 residues: CASSPVRDISIGELFF. The CDR3 region has the DNA TGTGCCAGCAGTCCCGTCCGGGACATCTCTATTGGGGAGCTGTTTTTT.

The rearrangement uses TRBV7-9 and TRBJ2-7, with TRBD2 identical over 8 bases. Germline lookup yields CDR1 SEHNR and CDR2 FQNEAQ (reference sequence). The CDR3 sequence is 14 residues long. The V gene end was trimmed by 5 bases and the J gene end by 4 bases; junction bases not matched to a gene: 7. The CDR3 DNA follows: TGTGCCAGCAGCCACGGGGGGGATAGGTACGAGCAGTACTTC. This codes for CASSHGGDRYEQYF. Based on the CDR3 plus reference TRBV7-9 and TRBJ2-7, the full variable domain is DTGVSQNPRHKITKRGQNVTFRCDPISEHNRLYWYRQTLGQGPEFLTYFQNEAQLEKSRLLSDRFSAERPKGSFSTLEIQRTEQGDSAMYLCASSHGGDRYEQYFGPGTRLTVT.

The rearrangement joins TRBV7-9 to TRBJ1-1, with D perhaps matching TRBD1 (5 bases). The CDR3 has 14 amino acids. V was trimmed by 4 bases and J by 1 base, leaving 10 bases between them. Germline CDR1 SEHNR, CDR2 FQNEAQ (reference sequence). CDR3 DNA: TGTGCCAGCAGCTACCACCAGGGGAACACTGAAGCTTTCTTT. Translation gives CASSYHQGNTEAFF.

The chain employs TRBV28 and TRBJ1-2; possibly TRBD1 for D (5 bases). With 2 bases removed from V and 0 bases from J, the gap between germline ends came to 10 bases. The CDR3 has 15 amino acids. Germline CDR1 is MDHEN and CDR2 is SYDVKM. CDR3 nucleotide sequence: TGTGCCAGCAGTTTAAGCGACAGAGCTAACTATGGCTACACCTTC. It yields the protein CASSLSDRANYGYTF.

This chain joins TRBV6-4 and TRBJ1-3; D unclear. The V end lost 6 bases, the J end lost 8 bases, and 17 bases lay between the germline ends. The length of the CDR3 is 14 residues. Germline CDR1 is MRHNA and CDR2 is SNTAGT. The CDR3 DNA sequence: TGTGCCAGCAGAGAAGACACGACGAGGGACACCATATATTTT. Its protein product is CASREDTTRDTIYF.

This chain uses TRBV20-1 with TRBJ2-7, with D tentatively TRBD2 (6 bases). Germline V gene data show CDR1 as DFQATT and CDR2 as SNEGSKA (reference sequence). The V end lost 3 bases, the J end lost 1 base, and 16 bases lay between the germline ends. This CDR3 spans 15 amino acids. In nucleotides, the CDR3 is TGCAGTGCTAGTGGGCGTCGGGGGTTATCCTACGAGCAGTACTTC. Amino acid sequence: CSASGRRGLSYEQYF.

The chain carries TRBV20-1 and TRBJ1-6, with 7 bases aligning to TRBD1. J lost 6 bases, V lost 3 bases, and 8 bases had no gene match. Germline CDR1 and CDR2: DFQATT and SNEGSKA (reference sequence). CDR3 length: 15 amino acids. The CDR3 DNA follows: TGCAGTGCTAGTTTACAGGGGACGGGTAATTCACCCCTCCACTTT. Translating it yields CSASLQGTGNSPLHF.

The rearrangement links TRBV7-2 to TRBJ2-2; no clear D. The CDR3 spans 15 residues. Trimming shortened V by 0 bases and J by 0 bases, and 5 bases separated the two germline ends. Germline-derived CDR1 and CDR2 are SGHTA and FQGNSA. The CDR3 sequence is CASSLAQTNTGELFF. CDR3 sequence (DNA): TGTGCCAGCAGCTTAGCCCAGACGAACACCGGGGAGCTGTTTTTT.

The rearrangement links TRBV27 to TRBJ2-7, with 8 bases aligning to TRBD2. J gave up 6 bases and V 7 bases, and 14 bases lay outside the gene matches. CDR3 length equals 15 residues. Germline CDR1 reads MNHEY; CDR2 reads SMNVEV (reference sequence). CDR3 nucleotide sequence: TGTGCCAGCACCGGCGGGTCCGGACTAGCTGTCGAGCAGTACTTC. Protein sequence: CASTGGSGLAVEQYF.

The chain is built from TRBV2 and TRBJ1-2; 11 bases are a match to TRBD1. The junction had 1 base not matched to a gene; V was cut back by 6 bases and J by 4 bases. Looked up from germline, CDR1 is SNHLY and CDR2 is FYNNEI. This CDR3 spans 13 amino acids. The CDR3 region has the DNA TGTGCCAGCAGAGGGACAGGGGGCTATGGCTACACCTTC. Encoded protein: CASRGTGGYGYTF.

The chain carries TRBV5-4 and TRBJ2-1; D is perhaps TRBD2 (5 bases). V lost 5 bases and J 6 bases, leaving 9 bases between the germline ends. CDR1 is SGHNT and CDR2 is YYREEE in the germline V gene (reference sequence). The CDR3 sequence is 12 residues long. This CDR3 reads CASRARGNEQFF. The CDR3 DNA reads as TGTGCCAGCAGGGCTCGGGGCAATGAGCAGTTCTTC.

The chain links TRBV10-3 to TRBJ1-1, with 12 bases aligning to TRBD1. Trimming removed 6 bases from V and 0 bases from J; junction bases left unmatched: 5. This CDR3 is 16 amino acids long. Germline-derived CDR1 and CDR2 are ENHRY and SYGVKD. The CDR3 spells CAIRGQGAGLNTEAFF. Here the CDR3 DNA reads TGTGCCATCAGGGGACAGGGGGCTGGTCTGAACACTGAAGCTTTCTTT.

This chain joins TRBV30 and TRBJ1-6, with TRBD1 as a possible D gene (5 bases). V dropped 2 bases and J dropped 10 bases, with 9 bases sitting between them. The germline V gene has CDR1 GTSNPN and CDR2 SVGIG (reference sequence). This CDR3 comprises 12 residues. CDR3 nucleotide sequence: TGTGCCTGGAGTCGGACAATCTCACCCCTCCACTTT. It codes for CAWSRTISPLHF.

The chain recombines TRBV4-1 with TRBJ1-1; possible D gene TRBD1, 6 bases. Germline CDR1 is MGHRA and CDR2 is YSYEKL. The V gene lost 3 bases and the J gene lost 6 bases, with 14 bases spanning the gap. The CDR3 spans 14 residues. The CDR3 DNA is TGCGCCAGCAGCCATCAAGTGGGGGGGCCTGAAGCTTTCTTT. Encoded protein: CASSHQVGGPEAFF.

This chain links TRBV18 with TRBJ2-7; D perhaps matches TRBD2 (5 bases). Germline lookup yields CDR1 KGHSH and CDR2 LQKENI. The CDR3 extends over 15 amino acids. Trimming left V 2 bases short and J 3 bases short, with 14 bases between. The CDR3 bases are TGTGCCAGCTCACCATTTAGAGGGTCTGGCTACGAGCAGTACTTC. Translated: CASSPFRGSGYEQYF.

The chain is built from TRBV28 and TRBJ1-5, with 8 bases matching TRBD1. The length of the CDR3 is 18 residues. V was pared by 6 bases and J by 0 bases, with 13 bases of the junction left unmatched. Per the germline V gene, CDR1 is MDHEN and CDR2 is SYDVKM. CDR3 sequence: CASSSGQGGIYSNQPQHF. The CDR3 coding sequence is TGTGCCAGCAGCTCAGGACAGGGCGGCATTTATAGCAATCAGCCCCAGCATTTT.

This chain connects TRBV3-1 (or the pseudogene TRBV3-2) to TRBJ2-7; a weak D match, TRBD1 (5 bases). Germline V lookup: CDR1 LGHDT, CDR2 YNNKEL (reference sequence). With 1 base removed from V and 6 bases from J, the gap between germline ends came to 19 bases. This CDR3 contains 16 residues. DNA of the CDR3: TGTGCCAGCAGCCAAGGCGGCTCGTGGCAGGGTGGCGAGCAGTACTTC. Amino acids: CASSQGGSWQGGEQYF.